These 31 T cell receptor beta chains originate from one sample sequenced in a study of cytomegalovirus exposure and HLA in healthy donors (dated by TCRdb to between 2016 and 2019). The library relied on the immunoSEQ multiplex PCR assay. For the multiplex PCR, a mixture combining 60 forward primers for TCR Vbeta segments and 13 reverse primers for TCR Jbeta segments was used. As stored in TCRdb, this immuneACCESS dataset retains in-frame rearrangements with V and J assigned. A fraction of the clones does not appear; measured against another copy, unresolved V genes explain less than half of the discrepancy, and the remainder lacks a known reason. In all, the sample holds about 120,000 clones, and approximately 83% of those were seen once. The ten largest make up about 3.9% of the sample. Sequencing was performed on PBMCs. The receptors were gathered from a woman between 40 and 55 years old in good health and CMV-seropositive.

J is TRBJ1-4 and V is TRBV6-6; D remains unclear. The CDR3 has 14 residues. CDR1 is MNHNY, CDR2 SVGAGI, per germline (reference sequence). Trimming took off 2 bases at V and 3 bases at J, with 7 bases between the two ends. DNA for the CDR3: TGTGCCAGCAGTTACCCAGACTCTAATGAAAAACTGTTTTTT. Protein sequence: CASSYPDSNEKLFF.

The chain recombines TRBV30 with TRBJ2-7; D is perhaps TRBD1 (5 bases). V was clipped by 0 bases and J by 3 bases, with 15 bases between them. CDR3 size: 15 residues. Germline-derived CDR1 and CDR2 are GTSNPN and SVGIG (reference sequence). The CDR3 region is CAWSVDSWANYEQYF. The CDR3 DNA follows: TGTGCCTGGAGTGTAGACAGTTGGGCAAACTACGAGCAGTACTTC.

This chain connects TRBV7-9 to TRBJ2-7; 7 bases fit TRBD2. The CDR3 covers 11 residues. In germline, CDR1 is SEHNR, CDR2 FQNEAQ (reference sequence). DNA of the CDR3: TGTTCCACCCTGGGGGGGTACGAGCAGTACTTC. Translating gives CSTLGGYEQYF. Filled out from reference TRBV7-9 and TRBJ2-7, the complete variable domain reads DTGVSQNPRHKITKRGQNVTFRCDPISEHNRLYWYRQTLGQGPEFLTYFQNEAQLEKSRLLSDRFSAERPKGSFSTLEIQRTEQGDSAMYLCSTLGGYEQYFGPGTRLTVT.

A few counts support this clone. The chain carries TRBV10-3 and TRBJ2-7; no firm D call. Trimming removed 0 bases at V and 0 bases at J, with 3 bases between. The CDR3 is 13 amino acids. Germline CDR1 reads ENHRY; CDR2 reads SYGVKD. CDR3 region: CAISESSSYEQYF. The CDR3 coding sequence is TGTGCCATCAGTGAGTCCTCCTCCTACGAGCAGTACTTC.

V gene TRBV7-8 combines with J gene TRBJ2-3; 8 positions match TRBD1. Germline CDR1 and CDR2: SGHVS and FQNEAQ. The CDR3 runs 14 residues. V was pared by 5 bases and J by 6 bases, with 7 bases of the junction left unmatched. The CDR3 sequence: CASSPPTGVDTQYF. The CDR3 DNA is TGTGCCAGCAGCCCCCCGACAGGGGTGGATACGCAGTATTTT.

The rearrangement joins TRBV18 to TRBJ2-6; D perhaps matches TRBD1 (6 bases). The CDR3 is 18 residues long. Trimming took 1 base from V and 0 from J, leaving 13 bases between them. Germline V gives CDR1 KGHSH, CDR2 LQKENI. The CDR3 DNA is TGTGCCAGCTCACCACGAATAGGGGACAACTCTGGGGCCAACGTCCTGACTTTC. This codes for CASSPRIGDNSGANVLTF.

V gene TRBV5-4 combines with J gene TRBJ2-1, with 8 bases matching TRBD1. This CDR3 is 12 amino acids long. V was pared by 5 bases and J by 9 bases, with 4 bases of the junction left unmatched. Germline V gene sequence: CDR1 SGHNT, CDR2 YYREEE (reference sequence). This CDR3 is CASSFDRGEQFF. For the CDR3, the DNA is TGTGCCAGCAGTTTTGACAGGGGTGAGCAGTTCTTC. The full variable domain, its missing parts supplied by reference TRBV5-4 and TRBJ2-1, is ETGVTQSPTHLIKTRGQQVTLRCSSQSGHNTVSWYQQALGQGPQFIFQYYREEENGRGNFPPRFSGLQFPNYSSELNVNALELDDSALYLCASSFDRGEQFFGPGTRLTVL.

The J gene is TRBJ2-7, the V gene TRBV11-2, with a possible D match to TRBD1 (5 bases). Germline loops: CDR1 SGHAT, CDR2 FQNNGV. V lost 5 bases, J lost 0 bases, and 14 bases lay in between. CDR3 size: 15 residues. CDR3: CASSLLTDFSYEQYF. The CDR3 DNA is TGTGCCAGCAGCCTTCTGACAGATTTCTCCTACGAGCAGTACTTC.

The chain carries TRBV5-8 and TRBJ2-7; 9 nucleotides agree with TRBD1. The trim removed 2 bases at V and 7 bases at J, leaving 1 base unmatched. Germline V gives CDR1 SGHTS, CDR2 YDEGEE. The CDR3 spans 12 residues. The CDR3 region is CASSFGTGEQYF. The CDR3 DNA sequence: TGTGCCAGCAGCTTCGGGACAGGGGAGCAGTACTTC.

V is TRBV5-1 and J is TRBJ2-5; possibly TRBD2 for D (5 bases). Germline loops: CDR1 SGHRS, CDR2 YFSETQ. Deletions cut 5 bases from V and 3 bases from J, with 8 bases between. The length of the CDR3 is 12 residues. CDR3 in amino acids: CASSLEEETQYF. The DNA for the CDR3 is TGCGCCAGCAGTCTGGAGGAAGAGACCCAGTACTTC.

The J gene is TRBJ2-7, the V gene TRBV6-1; 7 nucleotides match TRBD2. The CDR3 is 14 residues long. CDR1 is MNHNS and CDR2 is SASEGT in the germline V gene. V lost 0 bases and J lost 4; bases outside the gene matches: 3. DNA of the CDR3: TGTGCCAGCAGTGAAGCCAGGACTAGTTACGAGCAGTACTTC. Protein product: CASSEARTSYEQYF.

This CDR3 is CATSFGVNEKLFF. CDR3 DNA sequence: TGTGCCACCAGCTTCGGGGTTAATGAAAAACTGTTTTTT. The chain links TRBV15 to TRBJ1-4; D gene ambiguous. This CDR3 has 13 residues. Germline values: CDR1 LNHNV, CDR2 YYDKDF (reference sequence). The V gene lost 5 bases and the J gene lost 4 bases, with 8 bases spanning the gap. The full variable domain, its missing parts supplied by reference TRBV15 and TRBJ1-4, is DAMVIQNPRYQVTQFGKPVTLSCSQTLNHNVMYWYQQKSSQAPKLLFHYYDKDFNNEADTPDNFQSRRPNTSFCFLDIRSPGLGDTAMYLCATSFGVNEKLFFGSGTQLSVL.

The genes are TRBV25-1 and TRBJ1-2; tentatively, D is TRBD1 (5 bases). V was trimmed by 8 bases and J by 6 bases, leaving 16 bases between them. Germline CDR1 MGHDK, CDR2 SYGVNS. CDR3 size: 13 residues. CDR3 nucleotide sequence: TGTGCCAGCTCCCCGGAGGGGTTGAATGGCTACACCTTC. Translating it yields CASSPEGLNGYTF.

The chain carries TRBV5-1 and TRBJ2-2; the D is unclear. This CDR3 has 16 residues. Germline V lookup: CDR1 SGHRS, CDR2 YFSETQ. V was clipped by 1 base and J by 3 bases, with 13 bases between them. The CDR3: CASSLLASRDTGELFF. The CDR3 region has the DNA TGCGCCAGCAGCTTGCTGGCCTCCCGGGACACCGGGGAGCTGTTTTTT.

The rearrangement joins TRBV7-6 to TRBJ2-1, with D perhaps matching TRBD2 (5 bases). Looked up from germline, CDR1 is SGHVS and CDR2 is FNYEAQ. V was pared by 4 bases and J by 1 base, with 8 bases between. The CDR3 runs 14 residues. CDR3 nucleotides: TGTGCCAGCAGCTATAGAGGGTCCTACAATGAGCAGTTCTTC. It encodes CASSYRGSYNEQFF.

A note on this clone: Additional DNA sequences in this sample encode the identical CDR3. This chain uses TRBV5-1 with TRBJ2-5; 13 nucleotides match TRBD2. The CDR3 is made up of 15 amino acids. Germline CDR1 SGHRS, CDR2 YFSETQ. J lost 2 bases, V lost 4 bases, and 2 bases had no gene match. CDR3 loop: CASSAGLAGQETQYF. The CDR3 bases are TGCGCCAGCAGCGCGGGACTAGCGGGGCAAGAGACCCAGTACTTC.

V usage is TRBV7-8 and J usage is TRBJ1-3; TRBD1 matches at 8 bases. V dropped 5 bases and J dropped 4; count of bases not matched to a gene: 7. The CDR3 has 15 residues. Germline values: CDR1 SGHVS, CDR2 FQNEAQ. For the CDR3, the DNA is TGTGCCAGCAGCCAGCGGACAGGGAGAGGAAACACCATATATTTT. Translating it yields CASSQRTGRGNTIYF.

The chain has TRBV15 and TRBJ2-7, with TRBD2 matching over 8 bases. CDR1 LNHNV and CDR2 YYDKDF come from the germline V gene (reference sequence). There are 14 residues in the CDR3. The ends lost 1 base at V and 3 bases at J; junction bases unmatched: 2. The CDR3 sequence: CATSRVAGSYEQYF. The CDR3 DNA sequence: TGTGCCACCAGCAGAGTAGCGGGGAGCTACGAGCAGTACTTC.

The genes are TRBV11-3 and TRBJ1-1, with D uncertain. CDR1 and CDR2 (germline): SGHNT, YENEEA. This CDR3 spans 15 amino acids. V gave up 5 bases and J gave up 5 bases, with 18 bases separating them. DNA of the CDR3: TGTGCCAGCAGCAGGAGAGCGGTCGGTCATACTGAAGCTTTCTTT. Translated: CASSRRAVGHTEAFF.

The chain uses TRBV2 and TRBJ1-2, with 12 nucleotides matching TRBD1. The CDR3 runs 15 residues. Germline lookup yields CDR1 SNHLY and CDR2 FYNNEI. V gave up 7 bases and J gave up 2 bases; unmatched junction bases: 5. The CDR3 here is CASIGTGGINYGYTF. CDR3 DNA sequence: TGTGCCAGCATTGGGACAGGGGGCATCAACTATGGCTACACCTTC. Using reference TRBV2 and TRBJ1-2 for the parts outside the CDR3, the full variable domain is EPEVTQTPSHQVTQMGQEVILRCVPISNHLYFYWYRQILGQKVEFLVSFYNNEISEKSEIFDDQFSVERPDGSNFTLKIRSTKLEDSAMYFCASIGTGGINYGYTFGSGTRLTVV.

This chain joins TRBV6-5 and TRBJ1-5, with D possibly being TRBD1 (5 bases). Germline V gene sequence: CDR1 MNHEY, CDR2 SVGAGI. The CDR3 has 15 residues. V was pared by 5 bases and J by 2 bases, with 13 bases between. Written as DNA, the CDR3 is TGTGCCAGCAGTGGAATCAGCAGGGGCAATCAGCCCCAGCATTTT. This encodes CASSGISRGNQPQHF.

This chain connects TRBV4-1 to TRBJ1-2, with 8 positions matching TRBD1. Germline V gene data show CDR1 as MGHRA and CDR2 as YSYEKL. CDR3 length: 15 residues. Germline trimming cut 0 bases from V and 4 bases from J; bases unmatched to any gene: 4. CDR3 in amino acids: CASSQDGTGFYGYTF. CDR3 in DNA: TGCGCCAGCAGCCAAGACGGGACAGGTTTCTATGGCTACACCTTC.

This chain uses TRBV19 with TRBJ2-2; D uncertain. V was clipped by 5 bases and J by 1 base, with 14 bases between them. This CDR3 has 16 residues. In germline, CDR1 is LNHDA, CDR2 SQIVND (reference sequence). In DNA, the CDR3 is TGTGCCAGTAGTCTAATAGCCCTCCGGAACACCGGGGAGCTGTTTTTT. As protein: CASSLIALRNTGELFF.

This rearrangement joins TRBV6-5 to TRBJ2-3, with 7 bases aligning to TRBD2. The CDR3 has 15 residues. Germline CDR1 MNHEY, CDR2 SVGAGI. After removal of 2 bases from V and 1 base from J, the junction contained 3 bases not matched to a gene. CDR3 protein: CASSYHTSGTDTQYF. DNA for the CDR3: TGTGCCAGCAGTTACCACACTAGCGGCACAGATACGCAGTATTTT.

The V call is TRBV27, the J call TRBJ2-7; 10 bases line up with TRBD2. There are 15 residues in the CDR3. The V gene end was trimmed by 4 bases and the J gene end by 3 bases; junction bases not matched to a gene: 6. Germline V gene lookup returns CDR1 MNHEY and CDR2 SMNVEV (reference sequence). The CDR3 protein is CASSSLWTSGYEQYF. The CDR3 DNA sequence: TGTGCCAGCAGTTCTCTCTGGACTAGCGGCTACGAGCAGTACTTC.

The chain links TRBV28 to TRBJ2-1; tentatively, D is TRBD2 (5 bases). V shed 8 bases and J shed 2 bases, with 16 bases lying between them. Per germline, CDR1 MDHEN and CDR2 SYDVKM. This CDR3 is 15 amino acids long. CDR3 sequence reads: CASSLPGVPYNEQFF. The CDR3 DNA is TGTGCCAGCTCCCTTCCCGGGGTCCCCTACAATGAGCAGTTCTTC.

The V and J genes are TRBV6-4 and TRBJ2-2; weak D call: TRBD1 (6 bases). Between the trimmed V and J ends, which lost 3 bases and 2 bases, there was a span of 7 bases. Germline V CDR1 and CDR2: MRHNA, SNTAGT. The CDR3 sequence is 14 residues long. The CDR3 region has the DNA TGTGCCAGCAGTGAACAGGGAAACACCGGGGAGCTGTTTTTT. This codes for CASSEQGNTGELFF.

V is TRBV28 and J is TRBJ2-3; TRBD2 aligns across 14 bases. The V gene end was trimmed by 4 bases and the J gene end by 4 bases; junction bases not matched to a gene: 4. Germline V gives CDR1 MDHEN, CDR2 SYDVKM. CDR3 size: 16 residues. CDR3 bases: TGTGCCAGCAGTTCATGGACTAGCGGGAGGCCAGATACGCAGTATTTT. It specifies CASSSWTSGRPDTQYF.

This chain uses TRBV19 with TRBJ2-7, with TRBD2 matching 16 bases. The CDR3 has 17 amino acids. The ends lost 5 bases at V and 2 bases at J; junction bases unmatched: 6. Germline CDR1 is LNHDA and CDR2 is SQIVND (reference sequence). The CDR3 spells CASSQGLAGGIPYEQYF. CDR3 in DNA: TGTGCCAGTAGTCAGGGACTAGCGGGAGGGATCCCCTACGAGCAGTACTTC.

J is TRBJ1-1 and V is TRBV15; D remains unclear. Trimming cost V 0 bases and J 6 bases, with 8 bases left between them. Germline CDR1 is LNHNV and CDR2 is YYDKDF (reference sequence). The CDR3 has 13 residues. CDR3 loop: CATSRDNFAEAFF. The DNA of the CDR3 is TGTGCCACCAGCAGAGATAATTTCGCTGAAGCTTTCTTT.

This chain links TRBV9 with TRBJ2-7; TRBD2 aligns across 10 bases. With 4 bases clipped from V and 3 bases from J, the junction kept 7 bases outside the gene matches. Germline V lookup: CDR1 SGDLS, CDR2 YYNGEE. This CDR3 contains 15 residues. CDR3 sequence: CASSPGLAVLYEQYF. In nucleotides, the CDR3 is TGTGCCAGCAGCCCCGGACTAGCGGTCCTCTACGAGCAGTACTTC.